This TCR beta chain was sequenced during a study of a mutant IDH1 vaccine in newly diagnosed glioma (dated by TCRdb to the early 2020s). For the wider study: Across visits V03 through V10, patients got a total of eight vaccinations, given in weeks 1, 3, 5, 7, 11, 15, 19 and 23. Peripheral blood was drawn at six visits: V03 (baseline), V05, V07, V10, V12 and V13. Vaccination began 4-6 weeks after radiotherapy alone, or alongside temozolomide cycles in the chemotherapy-containing groups. Of the 25 to 35 patients who were treated, 62.5% were male and 37.5% were female, and the mean age was approximately 40 years. For exploratory analyses, fewer than 30 treated patients had longitudinal TCRB deep sequencing done wherever samples were available. Prior to enrollment, standard therapy consisting of radiotherapy alone, temozolomide alone, or radiochemotherapy with temozolomide had been administered to patients, with the combination being received by most patients.

Library generation was performed with the immunoSEQ multiplex PCR assay. The hsTCRB Kit was used according to the manufacturer's protocol to amplify rearranged TCR beta chain sequences. Sequencing of TCRB libraries was carried out on an Illumina MiSeq. Processing in the source paper ran as follows. Demultiplexing, trimming and gene mapping were performed with the kit vendor's proprietary platform. As stored in TCRdb, this immuneACCESS dataset retains in-frame rearrangements with V and J assigned. A fraction of the clones does not appear; measured against another copy, unresolved V genes explain less than half of the discrepancy, and the remainder lacks a known reason. That table supplies the V and J calls and clone size; D and trimming were determined from the DNA. The sample table shows tens of thousands of clones, and around 83% are seen once. The top ten constitute around 0.73% of the sample.

This clone turned up a few times. Its antigen has not been determined. Qualities for individual bases were not recorded, and no much larger clone is one base off. Explained via the paper, the time point label denotes: week 23, last vaccination. Each vaccine dose, consisting of 300 ug of a 20-mer mutant IDH1 peptide in Montanide, was administered subcutaneously with topical imiquimod. Newly diagnosed WHO grade 3 or 4 IDH1-mutant astrocytomas showing loss of nuclear ATRX were present in the donors. The samples were drawn from NOA16, a multicentre, single-arm, open-label phase I trial in Germany that tested a mutant IDH1 peptide vaccine in humans for the first time. Genomic DNA for TCRB sequencing was isolated from EDTA blood with the DNeasy Blood and Tissue Kit. Broader findings and caveats from the paper: Immune responses induced by the vaccine were seen in over 90% of patients across multiple MHC alleles. PBMC samples for TCRB deep sequencing were selected based on availability. Pseudoprogression seemed to be unrelated to changes in the top peripheral T cell clonotypes found by TCRB sequencing. According to the authors, sample limitations meant that analyses of patient blood samples could not be reproduced.

This TCR derives from a woman aged 45-65 years with glioma. The starting material was PBMCs, obtained from a glioma patient whose treatment included an IDH1 peptide vaccine.

The DNA is TGTGCCAGCAGCTTAGGAACAGGGGGGGATCAGCCCCAGCATTTT. Translated, it gives CASSLGTGGDQPQHF. The V gene is TRBV7-9 and the J gene is TRBJ1-5; 8 bases in the junction line up with TRBD1. The CDR3 numbers 15 residues from cysteine through phenylalanine. Solely the CDR3 DNA is kept, with 45 bases framed from the first base. The CDR1 and CDR2 encoded by the germline V gene (reference sequence) are SEHNR and FQNEAQ. Trimming takes 1 base off V and 5 bases off J; junction bases not matched to a gene: 4.